The clone carrying this TCR beta chain showed up many times. This sample was taken from a study of molecular identifiers for immune sequencing clone quantification. Bulk TCR libraries were made with methods that had been previously described and with listed TCR primers. TCRdb re-called the PCR reads through MiXCR, storing one row per CDR3 protein. The table records about 640,000 distinct CDR3 sequences, approximately 20% of them present only once. This TCR derives from a human donor in good health. Some libraries in this study had Jurkat cell RNA spiked in. Sequences were obtained from naive CD8+ T cells from blood, with Jurkat cell RNA spiked in. Indicated subset: FACS-sorted CD8+CD4-CCR7+CD45RA+ naive T cells.

The CDR3 protein is CASSLGVEKLFF. The CDR3 nucleotides are TGTGCCAGCAGCTTGGGAGTTGAAAAACTGTTTTTT. The V and J genes are TRBV5-5 and TRBJ1-4; D unclear. The CDR3 sequence is 12 residues long. Trimming stripped 0 bases from V and 7 bases from J, with 4 bases between. Germline CDR1 SGHKS, CDR2 YYEKEE (reference sequence).